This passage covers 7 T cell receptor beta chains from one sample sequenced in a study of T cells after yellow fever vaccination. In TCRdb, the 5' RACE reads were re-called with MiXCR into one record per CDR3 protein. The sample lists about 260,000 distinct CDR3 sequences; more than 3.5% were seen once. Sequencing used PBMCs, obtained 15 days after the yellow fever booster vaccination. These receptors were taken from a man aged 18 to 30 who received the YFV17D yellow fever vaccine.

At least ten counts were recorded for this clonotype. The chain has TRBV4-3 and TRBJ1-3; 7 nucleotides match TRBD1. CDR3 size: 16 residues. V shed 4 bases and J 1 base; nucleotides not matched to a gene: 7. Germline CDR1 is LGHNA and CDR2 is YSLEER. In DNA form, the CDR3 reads TGCGCCAGCAGCCCAAAACAGGGGTCGTCTGGAAACACCATATATTTT. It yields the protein CASSPKQGSSGNTIYF.

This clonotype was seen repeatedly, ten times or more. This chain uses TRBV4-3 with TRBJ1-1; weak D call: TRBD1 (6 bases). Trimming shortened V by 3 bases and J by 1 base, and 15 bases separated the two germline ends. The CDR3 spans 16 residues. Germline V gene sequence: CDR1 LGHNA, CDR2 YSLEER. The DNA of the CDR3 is TGCGCCAGCAGCCACCCCCCAGGGGAGACGAACACTGAAGCTTTCTTT. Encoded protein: CASSHPPGETNTEAFF.

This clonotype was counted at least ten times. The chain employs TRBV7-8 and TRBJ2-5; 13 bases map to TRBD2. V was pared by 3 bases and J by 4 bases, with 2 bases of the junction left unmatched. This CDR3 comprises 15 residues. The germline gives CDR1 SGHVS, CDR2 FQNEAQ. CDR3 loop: CASSFRLAGGETQYF. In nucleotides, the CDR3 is TGTGCCAGCAGCTTTCGACTAGCGGGGGGAGAGACCCAGTACTTC.

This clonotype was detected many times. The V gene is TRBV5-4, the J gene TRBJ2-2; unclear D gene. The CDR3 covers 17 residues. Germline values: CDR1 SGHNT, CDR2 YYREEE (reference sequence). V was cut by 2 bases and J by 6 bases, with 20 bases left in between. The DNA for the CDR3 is TGTGCCAGCAGCTTTTCACCTATACGTCTCCTGTCCGGGGAGCTGTTTTTT. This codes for CASSFSPIRLLSGELFF.

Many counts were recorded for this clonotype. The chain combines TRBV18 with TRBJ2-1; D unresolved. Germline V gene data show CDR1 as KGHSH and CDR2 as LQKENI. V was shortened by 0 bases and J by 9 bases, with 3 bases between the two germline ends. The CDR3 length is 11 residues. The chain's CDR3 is CASSPPPEQFF. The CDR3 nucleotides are TGTGCCAGCTCACCACCCCCTGAGCAGTTCTTC.

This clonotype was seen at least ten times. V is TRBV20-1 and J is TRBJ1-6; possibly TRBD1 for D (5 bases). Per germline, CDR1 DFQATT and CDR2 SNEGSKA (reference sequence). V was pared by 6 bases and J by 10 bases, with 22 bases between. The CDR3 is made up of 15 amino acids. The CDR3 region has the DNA TGCAGTGCGTCCCGGAGAGCAGGAGGGGTATCACCCCTCCACTTT. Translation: CSASRRAGGVSPLHF.

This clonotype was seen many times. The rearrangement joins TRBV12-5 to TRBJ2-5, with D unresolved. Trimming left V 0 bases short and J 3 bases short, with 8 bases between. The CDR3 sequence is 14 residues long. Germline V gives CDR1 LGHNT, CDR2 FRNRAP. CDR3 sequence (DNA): TGTGCTAGTGGTTTGGTACCTGGGGAAGAGACCCAGTACTTC. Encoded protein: CASGLVPGEETQYF.